This T cell receptor (beta chain) was recovered during a study of blood T cell repertoires in COVID-19. Study-level background: Donors of Cohort 3 who recovered were those that had two negative PCRs, clearance, or symptom resolution. T cells, B-cell-depleted T cells, or PBMCs provided the cDNA or gDNA that served as material.

Sequenced by immunoSEQ multiplex PCR; TCRdb stores in-frame clones only, minus some. Altogether around 200,000 clones are present, roughly 90% being singletons, with the ten largest covering approximately 2.8%. Between the trimmed V and J ends, which lost 3 bases and 0 bases, there was a span of 15 bases. This CDR3 region has 18 residues. CDR1 ENHRY and CDR2 SYGVKD come from the germline V gene. Participants were placed into cohorts based on the clinical history they reported. Material: PBMCs or T cells enriched from blood (not recorded which). The rearrangement links TRBV10-3 to TRBJ1-6; unclear D gene. The origin of this receptor is a woman aged 50 to 65 in a cohort exposed to, infected with or recovered from COVID-19 (not recorded which). CDR3: CAISEMGAMSSYNSPLHF. CDR3 DNA sequence: TGTGCCATCAGTGAAATGGGAGCAATGAGCTCCTATAATTCACCCCTCCACTTT.